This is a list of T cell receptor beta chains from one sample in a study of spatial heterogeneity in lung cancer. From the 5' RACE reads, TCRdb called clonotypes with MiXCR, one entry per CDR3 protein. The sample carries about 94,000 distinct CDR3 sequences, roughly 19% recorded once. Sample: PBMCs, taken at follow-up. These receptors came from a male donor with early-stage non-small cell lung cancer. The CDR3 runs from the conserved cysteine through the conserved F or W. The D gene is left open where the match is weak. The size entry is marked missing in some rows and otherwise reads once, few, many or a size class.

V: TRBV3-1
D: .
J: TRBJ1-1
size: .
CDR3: CASSVRGYTEAFF
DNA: TGTGCCAGCAGTGTCAGGGGTTACACTGAAGCTTTCTTT

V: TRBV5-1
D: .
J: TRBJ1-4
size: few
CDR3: CASSLNSGNEKLFF
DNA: TGCGCCAGCAGCCTAAACTCGGGTAATGAAAAACTGTTTTTT

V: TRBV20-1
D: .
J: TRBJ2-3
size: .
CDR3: CSAGAPTPQYF
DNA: TGCAGTGCCGGTGCCCCCACCCCGCAGTATTTT

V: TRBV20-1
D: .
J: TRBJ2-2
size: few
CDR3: CSAADRDTATGELFF
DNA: TGCAGTGCTGCAGATCGGGACACGGCTACCGGGGAGCTGTTTTTT

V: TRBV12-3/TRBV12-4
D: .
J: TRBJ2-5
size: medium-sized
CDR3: CASSFGGRETQYF
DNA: TGTGCCAGCAGTTTTGGAGGGAGAGAGACCCAGTACTTC

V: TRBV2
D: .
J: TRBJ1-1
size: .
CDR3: CASSVREFTEAFF
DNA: TGTGCCAGCAGTGTTCGGGAGTTTACTGAAGCTTTCTTT

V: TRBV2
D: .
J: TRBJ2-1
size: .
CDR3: CANNLREGHNEQFF
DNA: TGTGCCAACAACCTCCGAGAGGGACACAATGAGCAGTTCTTC

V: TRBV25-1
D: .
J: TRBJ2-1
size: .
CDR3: CASKPSNRVIGEQFF
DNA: TGTGCCAGCAAGCCTTCCAACAGGGTAATTGGTGAGCAGTTCTTC

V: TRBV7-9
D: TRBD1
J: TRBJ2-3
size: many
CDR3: CASSDTGGDLQDTQYF
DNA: TGTGCCAGCAGCGATACAGGGGGCGATTTACAGGATACGCAGTATTTT

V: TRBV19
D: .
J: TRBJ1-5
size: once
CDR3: CASSPNYSNQPQHF
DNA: TGTGCCAGTAGTCCAAACTATAGCAATCAGCCCCAGCATTTT

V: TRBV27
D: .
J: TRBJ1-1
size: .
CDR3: CASSLRTSGEAFF
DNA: TGTGCCAGCAGTTTGAGGACGTCAGGTGAAGCTTTCTTT

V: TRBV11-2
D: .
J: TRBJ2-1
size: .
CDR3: CASSLRLDGERLPGEQFF
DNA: TGTGCCAGCAGCTTAAGGTTAGATGGGGAGCGCCTCCCGGGTGAGCAGTTCTTC

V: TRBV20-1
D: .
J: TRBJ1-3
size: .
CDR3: CSAQDSSGNTIYF
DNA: TGCAGTGCTCAGGACAGCTCTGGAAACACCATATATTTT

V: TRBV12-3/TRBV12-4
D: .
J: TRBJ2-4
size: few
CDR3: CASSFVGKNIQYF
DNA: TGTGCCAGCAGTTTTGTCGGGAAAAACATTCAGTACTTC

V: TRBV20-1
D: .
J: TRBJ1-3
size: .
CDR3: CSARGVGRGSYNGNTIYF
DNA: TGCAGTGCTAGAGGGGTCGGCCGGGGATCCTATAATGGAAACACCATATATTTT

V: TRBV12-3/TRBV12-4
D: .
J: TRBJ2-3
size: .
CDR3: CASSEKDTQYF
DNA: TGTGCCAGCAGTGAGAAAGATACGCAGTATTTT

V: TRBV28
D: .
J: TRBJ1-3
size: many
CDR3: CASQEQGFGNTIYF
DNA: TGTGCCAGCCAAGAACAGGGATTTGGAAACACCATATATTTT

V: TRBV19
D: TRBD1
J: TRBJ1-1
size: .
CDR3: CASKKGTAMNTEAFF
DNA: TGTGCCAGTAAGAAGGGGACAGCTATGAACACTGAAGCTTTCTTT

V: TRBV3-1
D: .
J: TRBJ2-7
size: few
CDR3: CASSQFGYSGEQYF
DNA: TGTGCCAGCAGCCAATTCGGTTATTCGGGCGAGCAGTACTTC

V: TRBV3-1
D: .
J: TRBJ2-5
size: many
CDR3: CASSPTGRETQYF
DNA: TGTGCCAGCAGCCCCACCGGTCGAGAGACCCAGTACTTC

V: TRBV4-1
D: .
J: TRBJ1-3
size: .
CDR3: CASSPYRALSGNTIYF
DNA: TGCGCCAGCAGCCCGTACAGGGCGCTCTCTGGAAACACCATATATTTT

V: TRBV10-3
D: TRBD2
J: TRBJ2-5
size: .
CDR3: CAISDGTSFETQYF
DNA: TGTGCCATCAGTGATGGGACTAGCTTTGAGACCCAGTACTTC

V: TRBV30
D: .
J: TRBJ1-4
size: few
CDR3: CAWSGGTNEKLFF
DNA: TGTGCCTGGAGTGGGGGGACTAATGAAAAACTGTTTTTT

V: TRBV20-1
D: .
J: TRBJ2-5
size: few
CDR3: CSARVTQTQYF
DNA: TGCAGTGCTAGAGTAACCCAGACCCAGTACTTC

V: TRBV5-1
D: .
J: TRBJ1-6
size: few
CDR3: CASSLETINSPLHF
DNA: TGCGCCAGCAGCTTAGAGACAATTAATTCACCCCTCCACTTT

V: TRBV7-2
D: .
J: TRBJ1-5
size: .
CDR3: CASSSEGHTNQPQHF
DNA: TGTGCCAGCAGCTCCGAGGGACATACCAATCAGCCCCAGCATTTT

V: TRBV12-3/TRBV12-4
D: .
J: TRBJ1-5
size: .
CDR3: CASSTDTNQPQHF
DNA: TGTGCCAGCAGTACGGACACTAATCAGCCCCAGCATTTT

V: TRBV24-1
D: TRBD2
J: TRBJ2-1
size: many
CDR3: CATSDKRGGEGEQFF
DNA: TGTGCCACCAGTGATAAGCGGGGGGGCGAAGGGGAGCAGTTCTTC

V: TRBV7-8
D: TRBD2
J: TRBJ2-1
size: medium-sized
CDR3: CASSKLAGGPGEQFF
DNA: TGTGCCAGCAGCAAATTAGCGGGAGGGCCTGGTGAGCAGTTCTTC

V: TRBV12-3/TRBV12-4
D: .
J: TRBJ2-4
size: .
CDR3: CASSLAKNIQYF
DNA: TGTGCCAGCAGTTTAGCCAAAAACATTCAGTACTTC

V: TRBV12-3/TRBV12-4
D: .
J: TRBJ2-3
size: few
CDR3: CASTLNTDTQYF
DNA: TGTGCCAGCACCCTGAACACAGATACGCAGTATTTT

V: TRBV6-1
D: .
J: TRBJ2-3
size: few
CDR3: CASSEAHLGMGTDTQYF
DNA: TGTGCCAGCAGTGAAGCGCATCTGGGCATGGGCACAGATACGCAGTATTTT

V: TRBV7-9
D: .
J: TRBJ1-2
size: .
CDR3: CASSRDTNYGYTF
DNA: TGTGCCAGCAGCCGTGACACTAACTATGGCTACACCTTC

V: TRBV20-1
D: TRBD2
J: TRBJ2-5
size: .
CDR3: CSAPIAGGQETQYF
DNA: TGCAGTGCTCCCATAGCGGGGGGGCAAGAGACCCAGTACTTC

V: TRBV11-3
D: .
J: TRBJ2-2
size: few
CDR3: CASSLSGRSGELFF
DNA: TGTGCCAGCAGCTTATCAGGGAGGAGCGGGGAGCTGTTTTTT

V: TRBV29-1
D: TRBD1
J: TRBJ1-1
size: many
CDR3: CSVDRALNTEAFF
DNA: TGCAGCGTAGACAGGGCCCTGAACACTGAAGCTTTCTTT

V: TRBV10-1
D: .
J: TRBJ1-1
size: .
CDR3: CASSESTGQNTEAFF
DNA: TGCGCCAGCAGTGAGTCGACAGGACAAAACACTGAAGCTTTCTTT

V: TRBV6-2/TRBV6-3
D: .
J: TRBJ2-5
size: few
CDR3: CASSYSAARETQYF
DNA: TGTGCCAGCAGTTACTCCGCCGCGCGGGAGACCCAGTACTTC

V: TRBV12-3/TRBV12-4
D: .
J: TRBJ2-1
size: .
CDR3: CASSLAGDEQFF
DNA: TGTGCCAGCAGTTTAGCGGGGGATGAGCAGTTCTTC

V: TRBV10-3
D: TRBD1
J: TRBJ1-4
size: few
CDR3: CAISETGQGGEKLFF
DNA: TGTGCCATCAGTGAGACGGGACAGGGTGGCGAAAAACTGTTTTTT

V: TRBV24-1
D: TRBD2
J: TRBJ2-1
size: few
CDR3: CATSNSGRASDEQFF
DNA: TGTGCCACCAGTAATAGCGGGAGGGCCAGCGATGAGCAGTTCTTC

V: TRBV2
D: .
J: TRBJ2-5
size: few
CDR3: CASSEWPQETQYF
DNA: TGTGCCAGCAGTGAATGGCCTCAAGAGACCCAGTACTTC